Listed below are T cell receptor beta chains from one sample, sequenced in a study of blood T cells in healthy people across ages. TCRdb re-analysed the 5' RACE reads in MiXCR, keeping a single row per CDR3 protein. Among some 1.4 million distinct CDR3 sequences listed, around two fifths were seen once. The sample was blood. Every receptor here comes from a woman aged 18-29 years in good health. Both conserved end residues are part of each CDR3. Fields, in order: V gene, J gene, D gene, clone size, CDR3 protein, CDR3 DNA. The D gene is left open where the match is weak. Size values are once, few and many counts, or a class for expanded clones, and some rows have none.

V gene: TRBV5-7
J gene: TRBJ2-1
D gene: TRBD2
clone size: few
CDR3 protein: CASSLQCAGGLHNEQFF
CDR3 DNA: TGTGCCAGCAGCTTGCAGTGTGCGGGAGGCCTTCACAATGAGCAGTTCTTC

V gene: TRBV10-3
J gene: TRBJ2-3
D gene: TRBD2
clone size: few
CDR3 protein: CAIRLAGSTDTQYF
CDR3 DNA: TGTGCCATCAGACTAGCGGGTAGCACAGATACGCAGTATTTT

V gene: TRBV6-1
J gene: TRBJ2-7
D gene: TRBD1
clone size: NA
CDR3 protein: CASSRQPGQGRNEQYF
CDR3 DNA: TGTGCCAGCAGTCGCCAGCCCGGACAGGGACGCAACGAGCAGTACTTC

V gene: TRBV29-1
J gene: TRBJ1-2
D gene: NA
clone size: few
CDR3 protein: CSVVGGNYGYTF
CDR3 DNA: TGCAGCGTTGTAGGGGGAAACTATGGCTACACCTTC

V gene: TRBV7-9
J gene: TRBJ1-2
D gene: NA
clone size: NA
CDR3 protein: CASSLGGRGDVYGYTF
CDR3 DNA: TGTGCCAGCAGCTTAGGAGGGAGGGGAGACGTTTATGGCTACACCTTC

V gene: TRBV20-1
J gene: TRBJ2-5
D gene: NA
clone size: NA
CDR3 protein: CSARDRMYQETQYF
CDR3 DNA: TGCAGTGCTAGAGATCGAATGTACCAAGAGACCCAGTACTTC

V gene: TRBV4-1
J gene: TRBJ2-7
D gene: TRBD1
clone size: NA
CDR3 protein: CASSQEGSDRGSYEQYF
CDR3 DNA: TGCGCCAGCAGCCAAGAAGGGTCAGACAGGGGGTCCTACGAGCAGTACTTC

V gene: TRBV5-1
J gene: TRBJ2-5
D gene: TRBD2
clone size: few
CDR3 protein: CASSSHGLAGETQYF
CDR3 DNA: TGCGCCAGCAGTTCTCATGGACTAGCGGGAGAGACCCAGTACTTC

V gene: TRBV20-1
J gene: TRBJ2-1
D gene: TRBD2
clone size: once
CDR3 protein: CSARTGTSDREQFF
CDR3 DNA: TGCAGTGCTAGAACCGGGACTAGCGACCGAGAGCAGTTCTTC

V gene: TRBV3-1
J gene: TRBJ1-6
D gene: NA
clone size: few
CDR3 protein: CASSPVGSPLHF
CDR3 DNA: TGTGCCAGCAGCCCGGTCGGTTCACCCCTCCACTTT

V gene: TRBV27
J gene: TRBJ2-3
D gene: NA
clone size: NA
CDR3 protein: CASLPLGTSTDTQYF
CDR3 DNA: TGTGCCAGCTTACCTTTGGGCACATCCACAGATACGCAGTATTTT

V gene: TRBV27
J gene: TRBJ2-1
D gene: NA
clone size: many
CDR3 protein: CASSLGYEQFF
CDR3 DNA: TGTGCCTCCTCCCTAGGATACGAGCAGTTCTTC

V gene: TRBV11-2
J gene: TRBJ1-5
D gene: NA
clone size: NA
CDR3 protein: CASSLVSSQPQHF
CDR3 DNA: TGTGCCAGCAGCTTAGTCTCCTCTCAGCCCCAGCATTTT

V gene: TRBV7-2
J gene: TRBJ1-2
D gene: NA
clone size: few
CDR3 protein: CASSLVAGPYGYTF
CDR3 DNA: TGTGCCAGCAGCTTAGTCGCGGGGCCTTATGGCTACACCTTC

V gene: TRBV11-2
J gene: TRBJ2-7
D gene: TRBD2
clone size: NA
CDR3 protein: CASSPPGLAVSYEQYF
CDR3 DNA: TGTGCCAGCAGCCCCCCGGGACTAGCGGTCTCCTACGAGCAGTACTTC

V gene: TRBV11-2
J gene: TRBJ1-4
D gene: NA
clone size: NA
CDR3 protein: CASSSSGSTNEKLFF
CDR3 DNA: TGTGCCAGCAGCTCCTCAGGGTCCACAAATGAAAAACTGTTTTTT

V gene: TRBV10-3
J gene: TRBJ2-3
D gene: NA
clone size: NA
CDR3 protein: CAISRATSTDTQYF
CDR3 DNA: TGTGCCATCAGCAGGGCTACTAGCACAGATACGCAGTATTTT

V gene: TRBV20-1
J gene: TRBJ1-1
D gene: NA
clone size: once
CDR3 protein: CSARRSTEAFF
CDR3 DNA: TGCAGTGCTAGGAGGTCCACTGAAGCTTTCTTT

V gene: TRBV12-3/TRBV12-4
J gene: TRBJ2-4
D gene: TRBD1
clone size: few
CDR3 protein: CASSRGGGLDIQYF
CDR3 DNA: TGTGCCAGCAGTCGAGGGGGCGGATTGGACATTCAGTACTTC

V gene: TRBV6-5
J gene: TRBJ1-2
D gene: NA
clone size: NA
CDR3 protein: CASSHGQKNYGYTF
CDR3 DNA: TGTGCCAGCAGTCACGGACAGAAGAACTATGGCTACACCTTC

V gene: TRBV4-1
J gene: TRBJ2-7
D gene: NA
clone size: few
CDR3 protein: CASSPSGLGYNEQYF
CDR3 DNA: TGCGCCAGCAGCCCCTCGGGGTTAGGGTACAATGAGCAGTACTTC

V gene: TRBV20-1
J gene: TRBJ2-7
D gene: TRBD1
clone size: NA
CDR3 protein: CSARGTGNSYEQYF
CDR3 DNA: TGCAGTGCTAGAGGGACAGGGAACTCCTACGAGCAGTACTTC

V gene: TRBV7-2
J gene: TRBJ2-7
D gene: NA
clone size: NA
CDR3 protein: CTSSTAPGTYEQYF
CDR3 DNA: TGTACCAGCAGCACCGCCCCCGGAACCTACGAGCAGTACTTC

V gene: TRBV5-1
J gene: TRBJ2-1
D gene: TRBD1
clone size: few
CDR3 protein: CASSLGTGGTYNEQFF
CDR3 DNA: TGCGCCAGCAGCTTGGGGACAGGGGGTACCTACAATGAGCAGTTCTTC

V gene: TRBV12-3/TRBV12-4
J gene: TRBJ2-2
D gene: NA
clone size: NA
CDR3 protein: CASSFEVTGELFF
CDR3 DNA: TGTGCCAGCAGTTTTGAAGTCACCGGGGAGCTGTTTTTT

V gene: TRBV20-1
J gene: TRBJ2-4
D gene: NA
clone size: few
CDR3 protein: CSALPVSTGQNIQYF
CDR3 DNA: TGCAGTGCTCTTCCCGTCTCCACGGGTCAAAACATTCAGTACTTC

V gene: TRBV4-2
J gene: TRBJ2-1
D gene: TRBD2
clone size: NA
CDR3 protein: CASSQVTSGMGEQFF
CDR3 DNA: TGTGCCAGCAGCCAAGTTACTAGCGGGATGGGTGAGCAGTTCTTC

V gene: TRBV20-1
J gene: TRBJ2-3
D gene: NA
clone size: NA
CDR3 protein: CSARAPESTQYF
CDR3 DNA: TGCAGTGCTAGAGCCCCCGAGTCTACGCAGTATTTT

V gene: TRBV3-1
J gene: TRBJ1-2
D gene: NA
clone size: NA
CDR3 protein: CASSQESAGQGGYTF
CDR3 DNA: TGTGCCAGCAGCCAAGAGTCGGCAGGGCAAGGAGGCTACACCTTC

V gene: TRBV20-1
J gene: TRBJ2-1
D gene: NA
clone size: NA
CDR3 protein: CSGRPNNEQFF
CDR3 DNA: TGCAGTGGCCGGCCAAACAATGAGCAGTTCTTC

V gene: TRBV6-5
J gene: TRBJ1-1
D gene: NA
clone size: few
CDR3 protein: CASSSQTLSEAFF
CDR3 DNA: TGTGCCAGCAGTTCCCAGACCCTTTCTGAAGCTTTCTTT

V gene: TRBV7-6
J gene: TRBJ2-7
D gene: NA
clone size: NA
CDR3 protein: CASSLESEDHPYEQYF
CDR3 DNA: TGTGCCAGCAGCTTAGAATCCGAGGACCATCCCTACGAGCAGTACTTC